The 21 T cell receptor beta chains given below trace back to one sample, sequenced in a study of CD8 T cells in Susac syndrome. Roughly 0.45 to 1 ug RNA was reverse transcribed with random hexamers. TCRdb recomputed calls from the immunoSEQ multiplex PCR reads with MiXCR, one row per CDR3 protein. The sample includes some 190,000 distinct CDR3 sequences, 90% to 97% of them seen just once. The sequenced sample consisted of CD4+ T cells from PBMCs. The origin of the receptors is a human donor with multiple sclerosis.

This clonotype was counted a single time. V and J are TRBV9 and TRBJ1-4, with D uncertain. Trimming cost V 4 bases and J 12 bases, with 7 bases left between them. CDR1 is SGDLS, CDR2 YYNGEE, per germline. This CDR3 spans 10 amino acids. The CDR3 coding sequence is TGTGCCAGCAGCCCCGGAGAACTGTTTTTT. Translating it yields CASSPGELFF.

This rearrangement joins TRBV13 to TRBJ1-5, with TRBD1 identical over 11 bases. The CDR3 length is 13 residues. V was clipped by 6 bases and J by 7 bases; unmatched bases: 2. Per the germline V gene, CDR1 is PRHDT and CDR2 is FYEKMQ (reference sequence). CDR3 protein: CASSRTGGQPQHF. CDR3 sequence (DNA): TGTGCCAGCAGTCGGACAGGGGGCCAGCCCCAGCATTTT. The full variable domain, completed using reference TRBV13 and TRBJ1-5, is AAGVIQSPRHLIKEKRETATLKCYPIPRHDTVYWYQQGPGQDPQFLISFYEKMQSDKGSIPDRFSAQQFSDYHSELNMSSLELGDSALYFCASSRTGGQPQHFGDGTRLSIL.

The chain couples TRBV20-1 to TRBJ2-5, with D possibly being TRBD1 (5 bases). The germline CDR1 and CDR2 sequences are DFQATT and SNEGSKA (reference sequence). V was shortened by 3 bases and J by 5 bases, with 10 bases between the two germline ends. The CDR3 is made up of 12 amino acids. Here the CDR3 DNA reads TGCAGTGCTAGCAGGGATTTGGAGACCCAGTACTTC. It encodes CSASRDLETQYF.

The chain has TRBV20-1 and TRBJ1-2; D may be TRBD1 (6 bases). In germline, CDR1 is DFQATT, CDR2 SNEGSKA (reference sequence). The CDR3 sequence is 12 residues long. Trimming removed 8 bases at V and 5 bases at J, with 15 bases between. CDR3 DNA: TGCAGTCGATTGGGGGGCGGGTATGGCTACACCTTC. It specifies CSRLGGGYGYTF.

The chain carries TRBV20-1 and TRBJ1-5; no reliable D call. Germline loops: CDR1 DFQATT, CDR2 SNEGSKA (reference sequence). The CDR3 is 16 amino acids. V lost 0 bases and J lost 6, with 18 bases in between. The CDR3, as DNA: TGCAGTGCTAGAGAACATAGCTGGGGAGGGCGTCAGCCCCAGCATTTT. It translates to CSAREHSWGGRQPQHF.

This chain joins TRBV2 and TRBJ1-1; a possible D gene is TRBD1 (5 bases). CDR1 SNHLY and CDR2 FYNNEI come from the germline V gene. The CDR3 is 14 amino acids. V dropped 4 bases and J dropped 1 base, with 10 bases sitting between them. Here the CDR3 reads CASSARQQNTEAFF. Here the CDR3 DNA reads TGTGCCAGCAGTGCGAGACAGCAGAACACTGAAGCTTTCTTT.

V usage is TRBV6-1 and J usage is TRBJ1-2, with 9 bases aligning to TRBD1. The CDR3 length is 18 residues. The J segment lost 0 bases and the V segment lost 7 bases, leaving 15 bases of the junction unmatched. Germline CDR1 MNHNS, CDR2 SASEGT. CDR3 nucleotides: TGTGCCAGCACCTCACTTTGGACAGGGGTTCCGGCTAACTATGGCTACACCTTC. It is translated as CASTSLWTGVPANYGYTF.

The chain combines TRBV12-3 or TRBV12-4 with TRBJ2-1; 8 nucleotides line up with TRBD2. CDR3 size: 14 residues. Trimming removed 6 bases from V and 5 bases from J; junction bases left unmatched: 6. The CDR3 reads CASRPGRGNNEQFF. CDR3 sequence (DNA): TGTGCCAGCAGGCCCGGGAGGGGAAACAATGAGCAGTTCTTC.

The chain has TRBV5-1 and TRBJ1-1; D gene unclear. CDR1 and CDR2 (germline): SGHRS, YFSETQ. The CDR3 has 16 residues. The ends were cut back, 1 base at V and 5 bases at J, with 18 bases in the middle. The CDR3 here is CASSLPVDSKATEAFF. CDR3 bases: TGCGCCAGCAGCTTGCCTGTGGACTCAAAAGCAACTGAAGCTTTCTTT.

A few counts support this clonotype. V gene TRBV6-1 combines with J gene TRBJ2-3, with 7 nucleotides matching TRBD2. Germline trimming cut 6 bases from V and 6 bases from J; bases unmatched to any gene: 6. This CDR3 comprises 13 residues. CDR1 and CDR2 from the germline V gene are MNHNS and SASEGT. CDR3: CASSPNSGDTQYF. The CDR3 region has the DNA TGTGCCAGCAGCCCCAATAGCGGGGATACGCAGTATTTT.

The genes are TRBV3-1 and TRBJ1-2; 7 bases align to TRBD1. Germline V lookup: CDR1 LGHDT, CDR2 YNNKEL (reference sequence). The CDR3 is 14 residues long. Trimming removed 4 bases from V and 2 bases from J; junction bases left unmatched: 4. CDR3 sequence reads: CASSRGQVNYGYTF. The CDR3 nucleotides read TGTGCCAGCAGCCGCGGACAGGTAAACTATGGCTACACCTTC.

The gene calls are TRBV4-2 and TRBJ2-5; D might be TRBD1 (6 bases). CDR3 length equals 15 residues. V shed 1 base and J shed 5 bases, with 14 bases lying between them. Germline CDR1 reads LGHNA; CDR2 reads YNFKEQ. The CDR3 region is CASSQAVQGAETQYF. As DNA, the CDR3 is TGTGCCAGCAGCCAAGCCGTACAGGGTGCGGAGACCCAGTACTTC.

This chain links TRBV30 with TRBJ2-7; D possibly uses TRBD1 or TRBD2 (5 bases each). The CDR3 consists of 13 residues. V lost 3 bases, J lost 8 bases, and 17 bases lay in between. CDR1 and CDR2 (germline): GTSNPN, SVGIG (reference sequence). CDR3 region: CAWRRGLNSKQYF. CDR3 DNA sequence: TGTGCCTGGAGGAGGGGTCTGAACTCAAAGCAGTACTTC.

CDR3 loop: CAWSVGPRGGGWETQYF. The CDR3 coding sequence is TGTGCCTGGAGTGTAGGCCCCCGGGGAGGCGGCTGGGAGACCCAGTACTTC. J is TRBJ2-5 and V is TRBV30; D may be TRBD2 (6 bases). Trimming took 0 bases from V and 5 from J, leaving 22 bases between them. CDR1 is GTSNPN, CDR2 SVGIG, per germline (reference sequence). The CDR3 spans 17 residues.

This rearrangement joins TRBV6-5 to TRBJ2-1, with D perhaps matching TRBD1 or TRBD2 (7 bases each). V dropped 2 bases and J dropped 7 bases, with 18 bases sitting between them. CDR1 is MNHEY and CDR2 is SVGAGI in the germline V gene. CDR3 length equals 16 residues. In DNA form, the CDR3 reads TGTGCCAGCAGTTACGACCCAGGGGGAGGGTGGAATGAGCAGTTCTTC. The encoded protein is CASSYDPGGGWNEQFF.

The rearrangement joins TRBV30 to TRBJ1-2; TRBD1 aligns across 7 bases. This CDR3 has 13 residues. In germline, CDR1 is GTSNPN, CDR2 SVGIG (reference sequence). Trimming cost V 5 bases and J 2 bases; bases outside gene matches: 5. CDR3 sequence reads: CAWYRGLNYGYTF. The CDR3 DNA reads TGTGCCTGGTACAGGGGCCTCAACTATGGCTACACCTTC.

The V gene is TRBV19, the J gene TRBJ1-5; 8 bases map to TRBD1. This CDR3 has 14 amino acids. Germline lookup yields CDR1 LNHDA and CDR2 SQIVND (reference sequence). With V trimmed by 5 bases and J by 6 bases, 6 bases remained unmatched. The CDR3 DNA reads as TGTGCCAGTAGTCTACGACAGGGGCCTCAGCCCCAGCATTTT. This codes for CASSLRQGPQPQHF. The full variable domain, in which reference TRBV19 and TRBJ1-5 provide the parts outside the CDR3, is DGGITQSPKYLFRKEGQNVTLSCEQNLNHDAMYWYRQDPGQGLRLIYYSQIVNDFQKGDIAEGYSVSREKKESFPLTVTSAQKNPTAFYLCASSLRQGPQPQHFGDGTRLSIL.

CDR3 sequence: CATSRDGTGTSPLHF. The CDR3, as DNA: TGTGCCACCAGCAGAGACGGGACAGGGACCTCACCCCTCCACTTT. The chain uses TRBV15 and TRBJ1-6, with 9 positions matching TRBD1. Germline V gives CDR1 LNHNV, CDR2 YYDKDF (reference sequence). The length of the CDR3 is 15 residues. V lost 0 bases to trimming and J lost 10 bases; unmatched junction nucleotides: 4.

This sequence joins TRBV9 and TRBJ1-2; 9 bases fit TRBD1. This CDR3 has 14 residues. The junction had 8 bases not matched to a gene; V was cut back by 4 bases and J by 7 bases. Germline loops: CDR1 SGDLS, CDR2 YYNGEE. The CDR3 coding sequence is TGTGCCAGCAGCCCGGGACAGGGAAATCGTGGCTACACCTTC. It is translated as CASSPGQGNRGYTF.

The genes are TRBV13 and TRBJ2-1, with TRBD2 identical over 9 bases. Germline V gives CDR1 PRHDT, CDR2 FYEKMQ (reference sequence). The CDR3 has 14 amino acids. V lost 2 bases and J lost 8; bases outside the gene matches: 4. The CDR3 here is CASSLPSGVHEQFF. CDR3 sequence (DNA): TGTGCCAGCAGCTTACCTAGCGGGGTACATGAGCAGTTCTTC.

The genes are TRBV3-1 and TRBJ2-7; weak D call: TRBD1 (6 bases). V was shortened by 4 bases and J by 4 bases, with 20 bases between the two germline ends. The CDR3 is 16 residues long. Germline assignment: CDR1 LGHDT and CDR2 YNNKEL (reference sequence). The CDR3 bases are TGTGCCAGCAGCCGCCCTATACCGGGACAATTGTACGAGCAGTACTTC. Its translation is CASSRPIPGQLYEQYF.